This TCR beta chain was profiled in a study of T cell repertoires in cytomegalovirus infection (dated by TCRdb to about 2019). Looking at the study overall: Recently identified HLA-C-restricted CMV epitopes, whose presentation resists viral immunomodulation, were targeted by peptide stimulations together with well-studied HLA-B-restricted epitopes. Donor HLA type was relevant to the analysis, because carriage of CMV infection together with the matching HLA type was indicated by public TCR beta signatures. Beyond this particular receptor, the publication reports: In both this cohort and an independent roughly 350-donor cohort, the cumulative frequency of public TCR beta family members distinguished carriers of CMV infection plus the relevant HLA type. The ex vivo response was dominated by HLA-C-restricted CMV-specific TCR beta clonotypes, which also provided the single most frequent clonotype in two of eight donors.

Sequenced on an Illumina HiSeq 1500. TCRdb passed the public sequencing reads through fastp at Q25 and MiXCR, retaining productive beta sequences. When rows share a CDR3 protein, they turn into one entry using the most common DNA and genes. This sample is represented by 700,000 to 850,000 distinct CDR3 sequences; approximately 30% of them were singletons. The top ten constitute around 11% of the sample. According to the study, the label for this sample's treatment or condition signals: in vitro stimulation with specific CMV peptide epitopes to enrich CMV-specific T cells. As for this clonotype: Its antigen has not been determined. No much larger clonotype is one base removed from it; base qualities were not supplied.

V and J are truncated by 6 bases and 0 bases respectively, leaving an intervening sequence of 12 bases. The CDR3 starts with the cysteine, ends with the phenylalanine, and has 15 residues. Just the 45-base CDR3 DNA is kept, in frame starting at base 1. From a lookup of the germline V gene (reference sequence), CDR1 and CDR2 are LNHDA and SQIVND. The clonotype was recovered from a human donor in good health (CMV status not recorded). Some clones in this sample may be carry-over from other donors' samples. Sequenced here: cultured CD8+ T cells from PBMCs, sampled from culture after CMV antigen stimulation. The chain employs TRBV19 and TRBJ1-5; the D gene lacks a confident call. Here is the DNA: TGTGCCAGTAGGGGCCGAGGGAATAGCAATCAGCCCCAGCATTTT. This gives the protein CASRGRGNSNQPQHF.